These 4 T cell receptor beta chains were sequenced from one sample in a study of identifying expanded T cells in peripheral blood. Generated by immunoSEQ multiplex PCR, the TCRdb table keeps only in-frame clones and is missing some. The table shows about 76,000 clones, with approximately 84% occurring only once. Sequencing input: blood. These receptor sequences come from a person between 18 and 75 years old in good health.

DNA of the CDR3: TGCAGCGTTATCCCGACAGGGACAGATACGCAGTATTTT. Amino acids: CSVIPTGTDTQYF. The chain employs TRBV29-1 and TRBJ2-3; 7 nucleotides align to TRBD1. The germline CDR1 and CDR2 sequences are SQVTM and ANQGSEA. The CDR3 totals 13 residues. The trim removed 5 bases at V and 3 bases at J, leaving 5 bases unmatched.

The chain is built from TRBV4-3 and TRBJ1-5, with 10 bases aligning to TRBD1. The CDR3 covers 15 residues. J gave up 7 bases and V 0 bases, and 3 bases lay outside the gene matches. Germline V lookup: CDR1 LGHNA, CDR2 YSLEER. The CDR3 DNA follows: TGCGCCAGCAGCCAAGAGACAGGGGGCCGGCAGCCCCAGCATTTT. Translation gives CASSQETGGRQPQHF.

In the case of this clone: At one boundary the junction diverges from the germline segment, which might be a read error. The V gene is TRBV28, the J gene TRBJ1-2; 8 positions agree with TRBD1. CDR1 is MDHEN and CDR2 is SYDVKM in the germline V gene. This CDR3 is 12 amino acids long. The chain's CDR3 is CASSPRTGKDRF. Written as DNA, the CDR3 is TGTGCCAGCAGTCCTCGGACAGGGAAAGATCGATTC.

The chain employs TRBV11-2 and TRBJ1-1, with D possibly TRBD1 on 5 matching bases. V was trimmed by 1 base and J by 0 bases, leaving 9 bases between them. The CDR3 is 15 residues long. The V gene's germline CDR1 is SGHAT and CDR2 FQNNGV. For the CDR3, the DNA is TGTGCCAGCAGCTTAGCGGGGGGGGTGAACACTGAAGCTTTCTTT. It yields the protein CASSLAGGVNTEAFF.